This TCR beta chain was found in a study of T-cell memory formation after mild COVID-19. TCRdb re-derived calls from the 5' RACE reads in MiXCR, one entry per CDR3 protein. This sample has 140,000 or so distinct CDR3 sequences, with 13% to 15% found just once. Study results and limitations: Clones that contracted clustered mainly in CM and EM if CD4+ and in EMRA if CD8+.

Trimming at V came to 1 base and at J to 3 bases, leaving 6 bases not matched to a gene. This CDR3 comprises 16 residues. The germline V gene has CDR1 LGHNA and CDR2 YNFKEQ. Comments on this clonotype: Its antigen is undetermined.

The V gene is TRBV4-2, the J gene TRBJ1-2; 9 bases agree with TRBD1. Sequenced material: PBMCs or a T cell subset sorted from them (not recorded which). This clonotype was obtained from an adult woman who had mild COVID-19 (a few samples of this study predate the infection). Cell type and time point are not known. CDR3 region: CASSQVGTGTYYGYTF. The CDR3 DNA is TGTGCCAGCAGCCAAGTCGGGACAGGGACGTACTATGGCTACACCTTC.